This T cell receptor beta chain was captured by sequencing in a study of naive and memory T cell subsets. Cells stained for CD3, CD4, CD8, CD45RA and CD27 were sorted into four subsets. There are 12 residues in the CDR3. V lost 5 bases and J lost 0, with 6 bases in between. CDR1 and CDR2 from the germline V gene are SQVTM and ANQGSEA. Both TRBC1 and TRBC2 were covered by a beta constant-region primer of two equimolar oligonucleotides. TCRdb independently ran MiXCR on the UMI-ligation and nested PCR reads; one entry per CDR3 protein. The repertoire consists of around 160,000 distinct CDR3 sequences, with more than 15% occurring once and the leading ten covering more than 0.13%.

This receptor was identified in a human donor in good health. The sample consisted of naive CD4+ T cells from blood. The chain combines TRBV29-1 with TRBJ2-3, with a weak D call TRBD2 (6 bases). As DNA, the CDR3 is TGCAGCGTTAGCGGGAGCACAGATACGCAGTATTTT. It specifies CSVSGSTDTQYF.